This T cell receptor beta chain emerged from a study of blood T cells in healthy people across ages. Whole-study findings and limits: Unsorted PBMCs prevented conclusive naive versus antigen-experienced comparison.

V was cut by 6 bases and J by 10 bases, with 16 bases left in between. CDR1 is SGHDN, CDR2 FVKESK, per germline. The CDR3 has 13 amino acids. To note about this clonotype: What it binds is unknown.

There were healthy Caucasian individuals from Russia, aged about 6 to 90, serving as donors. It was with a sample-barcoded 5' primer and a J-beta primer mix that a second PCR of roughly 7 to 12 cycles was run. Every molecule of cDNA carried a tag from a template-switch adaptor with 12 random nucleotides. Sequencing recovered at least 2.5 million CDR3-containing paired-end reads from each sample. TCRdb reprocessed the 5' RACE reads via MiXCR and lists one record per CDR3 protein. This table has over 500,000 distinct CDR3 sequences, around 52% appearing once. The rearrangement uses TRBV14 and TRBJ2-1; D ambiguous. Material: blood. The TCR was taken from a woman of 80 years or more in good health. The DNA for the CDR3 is TGTGCCAGCAGTCGCGAACCGGCGTCCGAGCAGTTCTTC. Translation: CASSREPASEQFF.